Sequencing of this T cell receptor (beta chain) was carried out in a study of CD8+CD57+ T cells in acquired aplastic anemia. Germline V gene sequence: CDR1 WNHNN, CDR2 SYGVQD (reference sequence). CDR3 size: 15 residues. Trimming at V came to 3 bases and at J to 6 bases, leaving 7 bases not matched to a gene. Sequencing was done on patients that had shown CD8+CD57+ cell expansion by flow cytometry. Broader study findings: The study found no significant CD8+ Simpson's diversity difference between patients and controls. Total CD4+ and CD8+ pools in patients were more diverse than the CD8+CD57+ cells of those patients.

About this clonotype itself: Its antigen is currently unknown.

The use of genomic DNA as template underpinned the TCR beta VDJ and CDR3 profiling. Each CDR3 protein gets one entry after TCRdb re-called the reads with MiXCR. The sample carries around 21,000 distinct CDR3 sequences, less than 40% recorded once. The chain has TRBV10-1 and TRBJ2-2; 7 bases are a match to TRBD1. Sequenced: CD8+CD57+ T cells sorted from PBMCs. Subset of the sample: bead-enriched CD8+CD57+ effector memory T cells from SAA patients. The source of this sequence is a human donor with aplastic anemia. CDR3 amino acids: CASSELRQGAGELFF. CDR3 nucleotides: TGCGCCAGCAGTGAACTGCGACAGGGCGCCGGGGAGCTGTTTTTT.